This TCR beta chain is drawn from a study of T cell repertoires in cytomegalovirus infection. Whole-study context: Well-studied HLA-B-restricted epitopes and recently identified HLA-C-restricted epitopes of CMV were both used in the study. It was the public TCR beta signatures that indicated both CMV infection and matching HLA type.

The CDR3 contains 15 residues. In germline, CDR1 is SGHVS, CDR2 FQNEAQ. The J segment lost 2 bases and the V segment lost 3 bases, leaving 4 bases of the junction unmatched. Each CDR3 protein gets one entry after TCRdb re-called the reads with MiXCR. The table lists 50,000 to 65,000 distinct CDR3 sequences, 20% to 25% of them singletons, with around 67% in the top ten. At least ten counts were recorded for this clonotype. The antigen remains unidentified. The chain joins TRBV7-8 to TRBJ2-7; 10 bases line up with TRBD1. Material: CD8+ T cells from cultured PBMCs, obtained from culture after CMV antigen stimulation. This TCR derives from a human donor in good health (CMV status not recorded). Some clones in this sample may be carry-over from other donors' samples. CDR3 sequence: CASSFRDRGTYEQYF. CDR3 DNA sequence: TGTGCCAGCAGCTTCAGGGACAGGGGAACCTACGAGCAGTACTTC.